The 28 T cell receptor beta chains listed next were all sequenced from one sample in a study of T cell responses to AZD1222 COVID-19 vaccine. The repertoire was sequenced with immunoSEQ multiplex PCR; TCRdb's copy has only in-frame clones and lacks some. Among about 47,000 clones listed, under 85% were seen once. Sequencing used peripheral blood, obtained on day 0 of MenACWY control vaccination. These receptors all come from an adult in good health.

The chain recombines TRBV18 with TRBJ1-2; D possibly corresponds to TRBD1 (6 bases). This CDR3 is 14 amino acids long. Trimming cost V 4 bases and J 2 bases, with 11 bases left between them. Germline CDR1 and CDR2: KGHSH and LQKENI. CDR3 coding DNA: TGTGCCAGCTCACAGGGGGACTCCAACTATGGCTACACCTTC. This translates into CASSQGDSNYGYTF.

The V gene is TRBV2, the J gene TRBJ2-3, with 10 bases matching TRBD2. There are 15 residues in the CDR3. The V and J ends lost 6 bases and 4 bases, in that order; junction bases with no gene match: 7. Germline V gene lookup returns CDR1 SNHLY and CDR2 FYNNEI. The CDR3: CASSLAGARADTQYF. CDR3 nucleotides: TGTGCCAGCAGCCTAGCGGGGGCGAGGGCAGATACGCAGTATTTT.

The chain uses TRBV5-4 and TRBJ1-1, with no clear D. CDR3 length: 15 amino acids. V was shortened by 8 bases and J by 4 bases, with 21 bases between the two germline ends. The germline V gene encodes CDR1 SGHNT and CDR2 YYREEE (reference sequence). CDR3 coding DNA: TGTGCCAGTTCTCCGGCGGCAGGACCTTCCACTGAAGCTTTCTTT. It specifies CASSPAAGPSTEAFF.

This chain uses TRBV15 with TRBJ2-6, with D unresolved. This CDR3 spans 14 amino acids. The germline V and J ends were trimmed by 3 bases and 4 bases, with 7 bases remaining between them. Germline CDR1 LNHNV, CDR2 YYDKDF (reference sequence). CDR3 bases: TGTGCCACCAGCAGCGACGTGGGGGCCAACGTCCTGACTTTC. Translation gives CATSSDVGANVLTF.

The chain is built from TRBV11-3 and TRBJ2-2; D assignment may be TRBD1 or TRBD2 (5 bases each). CDR1 is SGHNT and CDR2 is YENEEA in the germline V gene. The CDR3 contains 15 residues. V was shortened by 0 bases and J by 9 bases, with 14 bases between the two germline ends. CDR3: CASSLDGDGYRELFF. CDR3 nucleotides: TGTGCCAGCAGCTTAGATGGGGACGGATACCGGGAGCTGTTTTTT.

The chain employs TRBV25-1 and TRBJ1-4, with 9 nucleotides matching TRBD1. CDR3 length: 16 amino acids. Germline assignment: CDR1 MGHDK and CDR2 SYGVNS. Germline trimming cut 0 bases from V and 7 bases from J; bases unmatched to any gene: 6. The CDR3 sequence is CASSEYGGTGSEKLFF. In DNA, the CDR3 is TGTGCCAGCAGTGAATATGGGGGGACAGGGTCTGAAAAACTGTTTTTT.

The genes are TRBV11-2 and TRBJ1-1, with D hard to call. Trimming shortened V by 2 bases and J by 11 bases, and 12 bases separated the two germline ends. The CDR3 consists of 12 residues. The germline V gene has CDR1 SGHAT and CDR2 FQNNGV. CDR3 DNA: TGTGCCAGCAGCTTACAAACCGCCGCCGCTTTCTTT. Translating it yields CASSLQTAAAFF.

The genes are TRBV19 and TRBJ1-5, with a possible D match to TRBD1 (5 bases). Per the germline V gene, CDR1 is LNHDA and CDR2 is SQIVND (reference sequence). V lost 4 bases, J lost 7 bases, and 23 bases lay in between. This CDR3 has 17 residues. This CDR3 reads CASSTTGSGGWGQPQHF. CDR3 coding DNA: TGTGCCAGTAGTACCACAGGTTCAGGAGGGTGGGGACAGCCCCAGCATTTT.

This clone came up a few times. The V and J genes are TRBV5-4 and TRBJ1-1; D remains ambiguous. Trimming pared 6 bases from V and 0 bases from J, leaving 12 bases between. The CDR3 has 14 residues. CDR1 SGHNT and CDR2 YYREEE come from the germline V gene (reference sequence). The CDR3 sequence: CASIPGPMNTEAFF. CDR3 in DNA: TGTGCCAGCATCCCGGGTCCCATGAACACTGAAGCTTTCTTT.

This clone was seen a single time. The chain has TRBV5-8 and TRBJ1-5; TRBD1 aligns across 8 bases. CDR1 SGHTS and CDR2 YDEGEE come from the germline V gene. Germline trimming cut 4 bases from V and 7 bases from J; bases unmatched to any gene: 16. This CDR3 has 17 amino acids. The CDR3 region is CASSHGQGYPLRQPQHF. The CDR3 DNA reads as TGTGCCAGCAGCCACGGACAGGGCTACCCATTAAGGCAGCCCCAGCATTTT.

This clone was seen a few times. This rearrangement joins TRBV6-5 to TRBJ2-5, with 7 bases that match TRBD2. Per germline, CDR1 MNHEY and CDR2 SVGAGI. The length of the CDR3 is 16 residues. J lost 4 bases, V lost 2 bases, and 10 bases had no gene match. The CDR3 loop is CASSYLSTSSTETQYF. The CDR3 nucleotides are TGTGCCAGCAGTTACCTTTCGACTAGCTCTACAGAGACCCAGTACTTC.

This CDR3 reads CASSVLTEAFF. The CDR3 DNA reads as TGTGCCAGCAGCGTACTGACTGAAGCTTTCTTT. The chain uses TRBV9 and TRBJ1-1; D gene unclear. The germline gives CDR1 SGDLS, CDR2 YYNGEE. Trimming shortened V by 1 base and J by 5 bases, and 3 bases separated the two germline ends. The CDR3 covers 11 residues.

This clone was seen only a few times. The CDR3: CASSLWTENTEAFF. The CDR3 DNA follows: TGTGCCAGCTCACTTTGGACAGAGAACACTGAAGCTTTCTTT. The rearrangement joins TRBV18 to TRBJ1-1, with D perhaps TRBD1 (6 bases). The CDR3 contains 14 residues. Germline lookup yields CDR1 KGHSH and CDR2 LQKENI. Trimming left V 4 bases short and J 1 base short, with 10 bases between.

The chain carries TRBV9 and TRBJ1-4; D perhaps matches TRBD1 (6 bases). The CDR3 runs 14 residues. V dropped 2 bases and J dropped 6 bases, with 11 bases sitting between them. Germline V CDR1 and CDR2: SGDLS, YYNGEE. The CDR3 here is CASSVKGGDEKLFF. CDR3 coding DNA: TGTGCCAGCAGCGTTAAGGGGGGAGATGAAAAACTGTTTTTT.

J is TRBJ2-1 and V is TRBV11-2; D possibly matches TRBD1 or TRBD2 (5 bases each). Germline V gives CDR1 SGHAT, CDR2 FQNNGV. The ends were cut back, 6 bases at V and 4 bases at J, with 19 bases in the middle. The CDR3 is 16 amino acids. CDR3 bases: TGTGCCAGCAGACCCACCGGGACGGCCCCTTACAATGAGCAGTTCTTC. Its protein product is CASRPTGTAPYNEQFF.

The DNA of the CDR3 is TGTGCCAGCAGACGACAGGAGCTTTGGCCCTACGAGCAGTACGTC. It codes for CASRRQELWPYEQYV. The V and J genes are TRBV7-6 and TRBJ2-7, with D possibly matching TRBD1 (6 bases). With 6 bases removed from V and 2 bases from J, the gap between germline ends came to 17 bases. The length of the CDR3 is 15 residues. Germline V CDR1 and CDR2: SGHVS, FNYEAQ.

This chain uses TRBV2 with TRBJ1-6; a possible D gene is TRBD1 (5 bases). This CDR3 has 14 amino acids. Germline V gene sequence: CDR1 SNHLY, CDR2 FYNNEI. V was pared by 6 bases and J by 7 bases, with 13 bases between. The CDR3 is CASSARQNNSPLHF. The CDR3 region has the DNA TGTGCCAGCAGCGCTCGACAGAACAATTCACCCCTCCACTTT.

The rearrangement uses TRBV6-2 or TRBV6-3 and TRBJ1-1; D remains ambiguous. Trimming took off 3 bases at V and 5 bases at J, with 10 bases between the two ends. The V gene's germline CDR1 is MNHEY and CDR2 SVGEGT. The CDR3 is made up of 13 amino acids. In DNA form, the CDR3 reads TGTGCCAGCAGTTATCACAGTAGAACTGAAGCTTTCTTT. This gives the protein CASSYHSRTEAFF.

This clone has just one count. V and J are TRBV4-1 and TRBJ2-1; TRBD2 matches 7 bases. V shed 4 bases and J 3 bases; nucleotides not matched to a gene: 3. The germline V gene encodes CDR1 MGHRA and CDR2 YSYEKL. The CDR3 is 14 residues long. CDR3 bases: TGCGCCAGCAGCCCCGGGACTAACTACAATGAGCAGTTCTTC. Amino acid sequence: CASSPGTNYNEQFF.

CDR3 sequence reads: CASSPFLNSGANVLTF. CDR3 in DNA: TGTGCCAGCTCACCATTTCTGAACTCTGGGGCCAACGTCCTGACTTTC. The chain has TRBV18 and TRBJ2-6; D gene ambiguous. The V end was cut by 2 bases, the J end by 0 bases, with 8 bases between. The CDR3 is 16 residues long. Germline V lookup: CDR1 KGHSH, CDR2 LQKENI. Full variable domain (outside the CDR3, taken from reference TRBV18 and TRBJ2-6): NAGVMQNPRHLVRRRGQEARLRCSPMKGHSHVYWYRQLPEEGLKFMVYLQKENIIDESGMPKERFSAEFPKEGPSILRIQQVVRGDSAAYFCASSPFLNSGANVLTFGAGSRLTVL.

The chain combines TRBV7-9 with TRBJ2-3; tentative D call: TRBD2 (5 bases). Germline V gene sequence: CDR1 SEHNR, CDR2 FQNEAQ (reference sequence). The CDR3 loop spans 15 amino acids. V lost 4 bases and J 0 bases, leaving 11 bases between the germline ends. The CDR3 here is CASSSEGWSTDTQYF. The CDR3 DNA is TGTGCCAGCAGCTCTGAGGGTTGGAGCACAGATACGCAGTATTTT.

The chain links TRBV9 to TRBJ1-6, with 8 bases that match TRBD1. This CDR3 is 16 amino acids long. Germline V gene data show CDR1 as SGDLS and CDR2 as YYNGEE. Unmatched junction bases numbered 6, after V lost 0 bases and J lost 7 bases. CDR3 sequence reads: CASSVAGQGVNSPLHF. The CDR3 DNA reads as TGTGCCAGCAGCGTAGCCGGACAGGGAGTGAATTCACCCCTCCACTTT.

The gene calls are TRBV27 and TRBJ1-1, with TRBD1 as a possible D gene (6 bases). The CDR3 totals 15 residues. Germline V gene sequence: CDR1 MNHEY, CDR2 SMNVEV (reference sequence). Trimming took 5 bases from V and 6 from J, leaving 19 bases between them. The CDR3 region is CASSGIGQMKSEAFF. In nucleotides, the CDR3 is TGTGCCAGCAGTGGCATAGGACAGATGAAATCTGAAGCTTTCTTT.

The V call is TRBV15, the J call TRBJ1-1; 7 bases fit TRBD1. The CDR3 totals 13 residues. V shed 7 bases and J 5 bases; nucleotides not matched to a gene: 7. CDR1 is LNHNV, CDR2 YYDKDF, per germline (reference sequence). The CDR3, as DNA: TGTGCCACCACGGTGAGGGGGCGAACTGAAGCTTTCTTT. Translating gives CATTVRGRTEAFF.

The chain employs TRBV7-2 and TRBJ2-3; the D is unclear. V was cut by 2 bases and J by 11 bases, with 11 bases left in between. The CDR3 contains 12 residues. CDR1 SGHTA and CDR2 FQGNSA come from the germline V gene. CDR3 sequence: CASSLLDGMQYF. The CDR3 DNA reads as TGTGCCAGCAGCTTACTTGACGGAATGCAGTATTTT.

The chain links TRBV29-1 to TRBJ1-5; 9 bases line up with TRBD1. The V and J ends lost 7 bases and 2 bases, in that order; junction bases with no gene match: 6. CDR3 size: 14 residues. Germline V gives CDR1 SQVTM, CDR2 ANQGSEA. The CDR3 sequence: CSAGTGLGNQPQHF. CDR3 coding DNA: TGCAGCGCCGGGACAGGGTTAGGCAATCAGCCCCAGCATTTT.

V usage is TRBV9 and J usage is TRBJ2-1, with no clear D. Germline V gene lookup returns CDR1 SGDLS and CDR2 YYNGEE. The CDR3 covers 13 residues. Trimming left V 0 bases short and J 5 bases short, with 6 bases between. CDR3 coding DNA: TGTGCCAGCAGCGTAGCTTCAGACAATGAGCAGTTCTTC. Residues: CASSVASDNEQFF.

The rearrangement joins TRBV28 to TRBJ2-6; 9 positions match TRBD2. The CDR3 sequence is 16 residues long. The ends lost 7 bases at V and 0 bases at J; junction bases unmatched: 4. Germline V gene lookup returns CDR1 MDHEN and CDR2 SYDVKM. The CDR3 here is CASKTSGNSGANVLTF. CDR3 nucleotide sequence: TGTGCCAGCAAGACTAGCGGAAACTCTGGGGCCAACGTCCTGACTTTC.